This TCR beta chain was retrieved from a study of T cell responses to AZD1222 COVID-19 vaccine. Study in general: Doses given second, at about 4 or about 12 weeks, were pooled. Study-level findings and limits: Repertoires were obtained solely post-peak T cell response. White British ancestry dominated among donors, who included more females, and clonal diversity was possibly underestimated.

Trimming took 1 base from V and 6 from J, leaving 19 bases between them. This CDR3 has 16 amino acids. Germline lookup yields CDR1 SGHTA and CDR2 FQGNSA. Comment on this clone: Its antigen is still unknown.

The table came from immunoSEQ multiplex PCR; TCRdb's copy has only in-frame clones and leaves some out. Here the sample spans roughly 100,000 clones, around 76% being singletons. This sequence was found in an adult in good health. The sample in question was peripheral blood, obtained on day 0 of AZD1222 vaccination. This chain joins TRBV7-2 and TRBJ2-7; no firm D call. The DNA of the CDR3 is TGTGCCAGCAGCTTAGGGTTTTACGGCAGGCGGTCCGAGCAGTACTTC. It encodes CASSLGFYGRRSEQYF. The full variable domain, its missing parts supplied by reference TRBV7-2 and TRBJ2-7, is GAGVSQSPSNKVTEKGKDVELRCDPISGHTALYWYRQSLGQGLEFLIYFQGNSAPDKSGLPSDRFSAERTGGSVSTLTIQRTQQEDSAVYLCASSLGFYGRRSEQYFGPGTRLTVT.